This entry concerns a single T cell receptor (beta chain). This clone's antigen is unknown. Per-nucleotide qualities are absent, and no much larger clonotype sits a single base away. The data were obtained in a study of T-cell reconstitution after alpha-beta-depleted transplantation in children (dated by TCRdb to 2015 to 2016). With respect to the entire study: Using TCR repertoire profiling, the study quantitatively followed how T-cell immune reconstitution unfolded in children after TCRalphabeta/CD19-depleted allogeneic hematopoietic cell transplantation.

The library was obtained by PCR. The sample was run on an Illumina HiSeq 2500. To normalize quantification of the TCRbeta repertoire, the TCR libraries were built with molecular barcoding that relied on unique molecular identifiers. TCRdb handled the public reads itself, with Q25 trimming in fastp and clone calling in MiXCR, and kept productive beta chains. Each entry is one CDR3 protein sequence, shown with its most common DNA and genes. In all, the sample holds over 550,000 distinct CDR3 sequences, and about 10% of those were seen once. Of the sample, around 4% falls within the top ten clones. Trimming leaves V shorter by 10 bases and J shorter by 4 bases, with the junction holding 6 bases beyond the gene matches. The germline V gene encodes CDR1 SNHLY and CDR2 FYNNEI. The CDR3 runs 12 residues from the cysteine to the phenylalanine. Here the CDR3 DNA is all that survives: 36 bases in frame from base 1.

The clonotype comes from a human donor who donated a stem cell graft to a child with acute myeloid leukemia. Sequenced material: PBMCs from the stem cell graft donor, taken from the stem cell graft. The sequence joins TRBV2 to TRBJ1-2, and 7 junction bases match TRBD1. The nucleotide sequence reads TGTGCCACCAGGACAGGCGTCTATGGCTACACCTTC. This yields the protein CATRTGVYGYTF.